A selection of T cell receptor beta chains follows, all from one sample in a study of post-analysis software for immune sequencing data. TCRdb reprocessed the PCR reads via MiXCR and lists one record per CDR3 protein. The table lists 750,000 to 900,000 distinct CDR3 sequences, around 45% of them singletons, with 4.9% in the top ten. Sequencing input: blood. These receptors originate from a girl aged 10 to 17 with multiple sclerosis. Both conserved end residues are part of each CDR3. The D gene is left open where the match is weak. Clone size is not always given. Where it is, it says once, few, many or a class for expanded clones.

d_call,j_call,v_call,clone_size,cdr3_aa,cdr3_nt
TRBD2,TRBJ2-1,TRBV20-1,few,CSARRTSGKYNEQFF,TGCAGTGCTCGAAGGACTAGCGGAAAATACAATGAGCAGTTCTTC
-,TRBJ2-3,TRBV7-6,-,CASSLRAGISDTQYF,TGTGCCAGCAGCTTACGCGCGGGCATTTCGGATACGCAGTATTTT
-,TRBJ2-7,TRBV20-1,-,CSAIRDSNYEQYF,TGCAGTGCCATCCGGGACTCCAATTACGAGCAGTACTTC
-,TRBJ2-5,TRBV20-1,-,CSARIGLSQETQYF,TGCAGTGCTAGAATAGGGTTGTCCCAAGAGACCCAGTACTTC
-,TRBJ2-1,TRBV12-3/TRBV12-4,-,CASGLRRDEQFF,TGTGCCAGCGGCCTCCGGCGGGATGAGCAGTTCTTC
-,TRBJ1-5,TRBV6-5,few,CASSPGQAFNQPQHF,TGTGCCAGCAGCCCGGGGCAGGCCTTTAATCAGCCCCAGCATTTT
TRBD2,TRBJ2-3,TRBV7-6,-,CASSRGTSGGTDTQYF,TGTGCCAGCAGCCGCGGGACTAGCGGGGGCACAGATACGCAGTATTTT
-,TRBJ2-7,TRBV21-1,-,CASSRPSGYEQYF,TGTGCCAGCAGCAGGCCCAGCGGGTACGAGCAGTACTTC
TRBD1,TRBJ2-5,TRBV12-3/TRBV12-4,-,CASSPRTGVIVPPQETQYF,TGTGCCAGCAGTCCCCGGACAGGGGTGATAGTCCCCCCCCAAGAGACCCAGTACTTC
TRBD1,TRBJ2-1,TRBV12-3/TRBV12-4,once,CASSMGQVYNEQFF,TGTGCCAGCAGTATGGGACAGGTCTACAATGAGCAGTTCTTC
-,TRBJ2-5,TRBV20-1,few,CSARAPSPIQETQYF,TGCAGTGCTAGAGCACCGAGCCCCATACAAGAGACCCAGTACTTC
-,TRBJ2-5,TRBV5-1,-,CASSLETANGMNEQYF,TGCGCCAGCAGCTTGGAGACTGCCAATGGGATGAATGAGCAGTACTTC
TRBD1,TRBJ2-7,TRBV20-1,-,CSARGGQGEQYF,TGCAGTGCTAGAGGAGGACAGGGCGAGCAGTACTTC
-,TRBJ1-2,TRBV29-1,few,CSVLGAGYGYTF,TGCAGCGTTCTAGGGGCTGGGTATGGCTACACCTTC
-,TRBJ2-1,TRBV20-1,few,CSARSPRDTYNEQFF,TGCAGTGCCCGGTCCCCCCGGGACACCTACAATGAGCAGTTCTTC
-,TRBJ2-3,TRBV4-2,-,CASSLEGNLFADTQYF,TGTGCCAGCAGCCTGGAGGGGAATTTATTCGCAGATACGCAGTATTTT
TRBD2,TRBJ2-5,TRBV29-1,few,CSVEVVAGGGQYQETQYF,TGCAGCGTTGAAGTTGTGGCGGGAGGGGGGCAGTACCAAGAGACCCAGTACTTC
-,TRBJ2-1,TRBV20-1,-,CSARPSPASRRHEQFF,TGCAGTGCTAGACCCTCCCCGGCTAGCAGGAGACATGAGCAGTTCTTC
-,TRBJ2-5,TRBV7-2,-,CASTSRYQETQYF,TGTGCCAGCACCAGCAGGTACCAAGAGACCCAGTACTTC
TRBD1,TRBJ2-6,TRBV4-3,-,CASSQTTGSSSGANVLTF,TGCGCCAGCAGCCAGACGACAGGGTCTAGCTCTGGGGCCAACGTCCTGACTTTC
TRBD1,TRBJ2-3,TRBV12-3/TRBV12-4,-,CASSSRQGTDTDTQYF,TGTGCCAGCAGTTCCCGACAGGGGACTGACACAGATACGCAGTATTTT
-,TRBJ2-2,TRBV13,-,CASSLGHGAGELFF,TGTGCCAGCAGCTTAGGCCATGGGGCCGGGGAGCTGTTTTTT
-,TRBJ1-4,TRBV27,-,CASSLSMQGGEKLFF,TGTGCCAGCAGTTTATCGATGCAGGGTGGCGAAAAACTGTTTTTT
TRBD1,TRBJ2-7,TRBV12-3/TRBV12-4,-,CASSPGQRNEQYF,TGTGCCAGCAGTCCGGGACAGAGGAACGAGCAGTACTTC
-,TRBJ1-2,TRBV20-1,few,CSAGSPLSWDYGYTF,TGCAGTGCGGGGTCACCACTTAGCTGGGACTATGGCTACACCTTC
-,TRBJ2-3,TRBV7-2,few,CASSLLGGADTQYF,TGTGCCAGCAGCTTACTAGGCGGGGCAGATACGCAGTATTTT
TRBD2,TRBJ2-7,TRBV20-1,few,CSAGAGGSYEQYF,TGCAGTGCGGGAGCGGGAGGGTCCTACGAGCAGTACTTC
-,TRBJ2-1,TRBV11-3,-,CASSPGRVGQFF,TGTGCCAGCTCCCCGGGCCGAGTTGGGCAGTTCTTC
-,TRBJ2-7,TRBV7-2,-,CASSAETGIYEQYF,TGTGCCAGCAGCGCTGAGACAGGAATCTACGAGCAGTACTTC
TRBD1,TRBJ2-1,TRBV7-9,-,CASSPRDRVFF,TGTGCCAGCAGCCCCAGGGACAGGGTGTTCTTC
TRBD1,TRBJ1-2,TRBV20-1,few,CSARVGQGNYGYTF,TGCAGTGCTAGAGTGGGACAGGGGAACTATGGCTACACCTTC
-,TRBJ1-5,TRBV6-2/TRBV6-3,few,CASSYSVGNGAHQPQHF,TGTGCCAGCAGTTACTCGGTGGGGAACGGAGCCCATCAGCCCCAGCATTTT
-,TRBJ2-1,TRBV11-3,-,CASSSGREIPYNEQFF,TGTGCCAGCAGCTCCGGACGGGAGATCCCCTACAATGAGCAGTTCTTC
-,TRBJ1-5,TRBV7-8,-,CASSLKNTGSPQHF,TGTGCCAGCAGCTTAAAAAACACCGGTTCGCCCCAGCATTTT
TRBD2,TRBJ2-1,TRBV18,once,CASSPELAGVDEQFF,TGTGCCAGCTCACCAGAACTAGCGGGAGTTGATGAGCAGTTCTTC
-,TRBJ2-7,TRBV15,-,CATSRGGAASGNYEQYF,TGTGCCACCAGCAGAGGGGGGGCGGCTAGCGGTAACTACGAGCAGTACTTC
-,TRBJ2-1,TRBV6-2/TRBV6-3,-,CASSYLSGTYNEQFF,TGTGCCAGCAGTTATCTTAGCGGTACCTACAATGAGCAGTTCTTC
TRBD2,TRBJ2-1,TRBV27,-,CASSFLIAGGLCNEQFF,TGTGCCAGCAGTTTCCTGATAGCGGGAGGGCTCTGCAATGAGCAGTTCTTC
-,TRBJ1-6,TRBV12-3/TRBV12-4,-,CASSLWPSYNSPLHF,TGTGCCAGCAGTTTATGGCCTTCCTATAATTCACCCCTCCACTTT
-,TRBJ1-2,TRBV29-1,-,CSVDATGSNYGYTF,TGCAGCGTTGATGCCACAGGGAGTAACTATGGCTACACCTTC
-,TRBJ2-1,TRBV2,-,CASRGQRLSSYNEQFF,TGTGCCAGCAGGGGCCAGCGTCTGAGCTCCTACAATGAGCAGTTCTTC
TRBD2,TRBJ2-5,TRBV14,-,CASSQQLAGDIQETQYF,TGTGCCAGCAGCCAGCAACTAGCGGGAGACATTCAAGAGACCCAGTACTTC
-,TRBJ1-5,TRBV6-1,few,CASRGQDSNQPQHF,TGTGCCAGCAGGGGACAAGATAGCAATCAGCCCCAGCATTTT
TRBD2,TRBJ2-4,TRBV7-9,few,CASSLALGEGLIHIQYF,TGTGCCAGCAGCTTAGCGCTCGGGGAGGGCCTCATCCACATTCAGTACTTC
TRBD1,TRBJ2-1,TRBV20-1,-,CSALDTRTGFNNEQFF,TGCAGTGCTTTGGACACCCGGACAGGGTTCAACAATGAGCAGTTCTTC
-,TRBJ2-1,TRBV24-1,-,CATSPAGSSPYNEQFF,TGTGCCACCAGTCCCGCAGGGAGTTCCCCCTACAATGAGCAGTTCTTC
-,TRBJ1-2,TRBV3-1,-,CASSRAERVYTF,TGTGCCAGCAGCCGGGCAGAGAGAGTCTACACCTTC
-,TRBJ2-1,TRBV10-3,-,CAISPPGRGLNNEQFF,TGTGCCATCAGTCCCCCCGGGAGGGGGCTTAACAATGAGCAGTTCTTC
-,TRBJ1-1,TRBV12-3/TRBV12-4,-,CASSLRDYMNTEAFF,TGTGCCAGCAGTTTACGCGACTACATGAACACTGAAGCTTTCTTT
-,TRBJ2-1,TRBV28,few,CASRGSEQFF,TGTGCCTCCCGTGGAAGCGAGCAGTTCTTC
-,TRBJ2-7,TRBV7-9,-,CASSFSNRDEQYF,TGTGCCAGCAGCTTTTCAAACAGGGACGAGCAGTACTTC
-,TRBJ2-5,TRBV20-1,few,CSAAGFESPETQYF,TGCAGTGCTGCCGGCTTTGAGTCCCCAGAGACCCAGTACTTC
TRBD1,TRBJ1-2,TRBV6-1,-,CASRKNSGAGGLGGYTF,TGTGCCAGCCGAAAGAACAGTGGGGCAGGGGGCTTGGGTGGCTACACCTTC
-,TRBJ2-3,TRBV20-1,-,CSAPRRGGTGDTQYF,TGCAGTGCTCCCCGGAGGGGAGGTACCGGAGATACGCAGTATTTT
-,TRBJ1-2,TRBV21-1,-,CASSKDRGSYTF,TGTGCCAGCAGCAAAGATCGGGGTTCGTACACCTTC
-,TRBJ2-5,TRBV5-6,-,CASSLAGSTGQETQYF,TGTGCCAGCAGCTTGGCCGGCAGCACGGGTCAAGAGACCCAGTACTTC
TRBD1,TRBJ1-1,TRBV20-1,few,CSARVAGGTATEAFF,TGCAGTGCTAGAGTCGCAGGGGGCACGGCCACTGAAGCTTTCTTT
TRBD1,TRBJ2-6,TRBV10-3,-,CASRQGATPGANVLTF,TGTGCCTCTCGACAGGGGGCCACCCCTGGGGCCAACGTCCTGACTTTC
-,TRBJ2-3,TRBV30,-,CAGEQGTSTDTQYF,TGTGCCGGGGAACAGGGCACTAGCACAGATACGCAGTATTTT
-,TRBJ2-7,TRBV12-5,-,CASGHSFGGSSYEQYF,TGTGCTAGTGGCCACTCCTTTGGGGGGTCTTCCTACGAGCAGTACTTC